The rows below give T cell receptor beta chains drawn from one sample of a study of beta chain features in type 1 diabetes. The assay was immunoSEQ multiplex PCR, and TCRdb's table has in-frame clones only and misses some. The repertoire holds around 150,000 clones, about 9% seen once, with roughly 0.72% in the top ten. The sample comprised central memory CD4+ T cells from blood. These receptors were collected from a woman aged 25 to 45 with type 1 diabetes. Each CDR3 is given with its conserved first and last residue. Fields, in order: J gene, D gene, V gene, clone size, CDR3 length, CDR3 protein, CDR3 DNA. The D gene is left open where the match is weak. Some rows mark clone size as missing; the rest say once, few, many or name a class of expanded clone.

TRBJ2-2 - TRBV19 - 14 CASSLAQGTGELFF TGTGCCAGTAGTCTCGCACAGGGAACCGGGGAGCTGTTTTTT
TRBJ2-1 - TRBV30 few 15 CAWRWGGSSYNEQFF TGTGCCTGGAGGTGGGGCGGCAGCTCCTACAATGAGCAGTTCTTC
TRBJ2-7 TRBD2 TRBV7-6 few 16 CASSAVTGTSSGEQYF TGTGCCAGCAGCGCGGTCACCGGGACTAGCTCGGGCGAGCAGTACTTC
TRBJ2-6 - TRBV6-1 - 14 CASRFVSGANVLTF TGTGCCAGCAGATTCGTTTCTGGGGCCAACGTCCTGACTTTC
TRBJ1-1 - TRBV29-1 - 14 CSAGLGGWDTEAFF TGCAGCGCCGGGCTTGGGGGCTGGGACACTGAAGCTTTCTTT
TRBJ2-7 TRBD2 TRBV29-1 few 16 CSVFVLAGVGAYEQYF TGCAGCGTCTTTGTACTAGCGGGCGTCGGGGCTTACGAGCAGTACTTC
TRBJ1-4 - TRBV30 few 12 CAYREEGPKLFF TGTGCCTACAGGGAAGAGGGGCCGAAACTGTTTTTT
TRBJ2-1 TRBD2 TRBV6-1 - 16 CASSEAIGTRSNEQFF TGTGCCAGCAGTGAAGCGATCGGGACTAGGTCGAATGAGCAGTTCTTC
TRBJ2-7 TRBD1 TRBV30 - 15 CAWSLGGQGFGEQYF TGTGCCTGGAGCCTGGGGGGACAGGGATTTGGCGAGCAGTACTTC
TRBJ2-7 - TRBV11-3 - 14 CASSLVSGSYEQYF TGTGCCAGCAGCTTAGTCTCCGGGTCCTACGAGCAGTACTTC
TRBJ1-2 - TRBV5-1 few 12 CASSFGEGGYTF TGCGCCAGCAGCTTTGGGGAGGGAGGCTACACCTTC
TRBJ2-1 TRBD2 TRBV25-1 few 15 CASSALAGAYNEQFF TGTGCCAGCAGTGCCTTAGCGGGAGCTTACAATGAGCAGTTCTTC
TRBJ1-1 - TRBV6-5 - 12 CATRLQNTEAFF TGTGCCACCCGACTCCAGAACACTGAAGCTTTCTTT
TRBJ2-1 TRBD2 TRBV7-3 - 16 CASSRTSGRLYNEQFF TGTGCCAGCAGCCGGACTAGCGGGAGGCTCTACAATGAGCAGTTCTTC
TRBJ2-5 TRBD2 TRBV29-1 - 15 CSVLYRTSVDETQYF TGCAGCGTCCTGTATAGGACTAGCGTCGACGAGACCCAGTACTTC
TRBJ1-3 - TRBV30 - 14 CAWSPKDSGNTIYF TGTGCCTGGAGCCCTAAAGACTCTGGAAACACCATATATTTT
TRBJ2-7 TRBD1 TRBV7-8 - 15 CASSPGDRPSYEQYF TGTGCCAGCAGCCCGGGGGACAGGCCGTCCTACGAGCAGTACTTC
TRBJ2-6 TRBD1 TRBV9 few 17 CASSVRDRSSGANVLTF TGTGCCAGCAGCGTACGGGACAGGAGCTCTGGGGCCAACGTCCTGACTTTC
TRBJ1-1 TRBD1 TRBV23-1 few 19 CASSQLGPGTGEINTEAFF TGCGCCAGCAGTCAATTAGGCCCCGGGACAGGGGAAATCAACACTGAAGCTTTCTTT
TRBJ2-7 TRBD1 TRBV4-1 - 16 CASSQEQDRGIYEQYF TGCGCCAGCAGCCAAGAACAGGACAGGGGGATTTACGAGCAGTACTTC
TRBJ2-1 TRBD2 TRBV9 few 15 CASSVGLAGYNEQFF TGTGCCAGCAGCGTAGGTCTAGCGGGATACAATGAGCAGTTCTTC
TRBJ1-2 - TRBV28 once 16 CASSVPLTGGNYGYTF TGTGCCAGCAGTGTACCTCTGACAGGCGGAAACTATGGCTACACCTTC
TRBJ2-1 TRBD2 TRBV18 - 16 CASSLLGLAGRNEQFF TGTGCCAGCTCACTACTTGGACTAGCGGGTCGCAATGAGCAGTTCTTC
TRBJ2-7 - TRBV5-4 few 17 CASSPTTGMATGGEQYF TGTGCCAGCAGCCCCACAACAGGGATGGCCACGGGGGGCGAGCAGTACTTC
TRBJ2-3 - TRBV30 few 15 CAWSVRLAYTDTQYF TGTGCCTGGAGTGTACGTCTAGCCTACACAGATACGCAGTATTTT
TRBJ2-7 - TRBV11-2 - 14 CASSLDRATYEQYF TGTGCCAGCAGCTTAGACAGGGCCACCTACGAGCAGTACTTC
TRBJ2-3 TRBD1 TRBV25-1 - 17 CASTPNRDRRYTDTQYF TGTGCCAGCACGCCAAACCGGGACAGGCGATACACAGATACGCAGTATTTT
TRBJ1-1 TRBD1 TRBV19 - 14 CASSTVTGVTEAFF TGTGCCAGTAGTACCGTGACAGGGGTTACTGAAGCTTTCTTT
TRBJ1-1 TRBD1 TRBV7-9 few 17 CASSLEVRGTGNTEAFF TGTGCCAGCAGCTTAGAAGTACGGGGGACAGGGAACACTGAAGCTTTCTTT
TRBJ1-2 - TRBV27 once 14 CASSLSGGSRGYTF TGTGCCAGCAGTTTATCCGGGGGTTCGAGAGGCTACACCTTC
TRBJ1-1 TRBD1 TRBV27 few 15 CASSLQGVLYTEAFF TGTGCCAGCAGTCTCCAGGGGGTCTTGTACACTGAAGCTTTCTTT
TRBJ2-1 TRBD2 TRBV5-1 - 15 CASSRLAGTYNEQFF TGCGCCAGCTCCAGGCTAGCGGGGACCTACAATGAGCAGTTCTTC
TRBJ2-7 TRBD2 TRBV11-3 few 16 CASSWTSGQSSYEQYF TGTGCCAGCAGCTGGACTAGCGGCCAGAGCTCCTACGAGCAGTACTTC
TRBJ2-1 - TRBV6-5 - 16 CASSYSGRISYNEQFF TGTGCCAGCAGTTACTCTGGGAGAATCTCCTACAATGAGCAGTTCTTC
TRBJ2-1 TRBD2 TRBV29-1 - 16 CSVEGRGLASLNEQFF TGCAGCGTTGAAGGCCGGGGACTAGCGAGCCTGAATGAGCAGTTCTTC
TRBJ2-4 - TRBV29-1 few 12 CSAWLDTNIQYF TGCAGCGCTTGGTTAGACACAAACATTCAGTACTTC
TRBJ2-6 - TRBV9 few 15 CASSVGGTGANVLTF TGTGCCAGCAGCGTAGGCGGGACTGGGGCCAACGTCCTGACTTTC
TRBJ2-6 - TRBV6-5 - 16 CASSWGRGAGANVLTF TGTGCCAGCAGTTGGGGCAGGGGCGCTGGGGCCAACGTCCTGACTTTC
TRBJ1-2 - TRBV25-1 few 13 CASSEFDRVGYTF TGTGCCAGCAGTGAATTTGATCGGGTTGGCTACACCTTC
TRBJ2-5 TRBD2 TRBV5-1 few 16 CASSPSLRGGFHPQYF TGCGCCAGCAGCCCAAGTCTGAGGGGAGGGTTTCACCCCCAGTACTTC
TRBJ2-3 TRBD2 TRBV5-1 - 14 CASSLEGLEDTQYF TGCGCCAGCAGCTTGGAGGGACTAGAAGATACGCAGTATTTT
TRBJ2-2 - TRBV18 - 17 CASSPRTITGTSGELFF TGTGCCAGCTCACCACGAACGATAACAGGCACGTCCGGGGAGCTGTTTTTT
TRBJ2-6 - TRBV19 few 15 CASSRSDSGANVLTF TGTGCCAGTAGTAGATCAGACTCTGGGGCCAACGTCCTGACTTTC
TRBJ2-3 TRBD2 TRBV28 few 15 CASIRGGWRPDTQYF TGTGCCAGCATTCGGGGAGGGTGGCGCCCAGATACGCAGTATTTT
TRBJ2-1 - TRBV29-1 - 12 CSAGEVGNEQFF TGCAGCGCGGGGGAAGTGGGCAATGAGCAGTTCTTC
TRBJ1-2 TRBD1 TRBV30 few 14 CAWSAIQGAGGYTF TGTGCCTGGAGTGCGATACAGGGGGCGGGTGGCTACACCTTC
TRBJ2-5 - TRBV11-2 - 13 CASSLGLEETQYF TGTGCCAGCAGCTTAGGGCTAGAAGAGACCCAGTACTTC
TRBJ2-7 TRBD2 TRBV4-2 - 16 CASSQDGTSGIYEQYF TGTGCCAGCAGCCAAGACGGGACTAGCGGGATCTACGAGCAGTACTTC
TRBJ2-1 TRBD2 TRBV9 few 19 CASSIPGGRGTSGGNEQFF TGTGCCAGCAGTATTCCTGGGGGACGGGGGACTAGCGGAGGCAATGAGCAGTTCTTC
TRBJ1-2 TRBD1 TRBV27 - 15 CASSSLTGGLYGYTF TGTGCCAGCAGTTCTCTGACAGGGGGGCTCTATGGCTACACCTTC
TRBJ2-1 TRBD1 TRBV6-5 - 13 CASSGQDYNEQFF TGTGCCAGCAGTGGACAGGACTACAATGAGCAGTTCTTC
TRBJ2-1 TRBD1 TRBV11-3 - 15 CASSLGQGRGNEQFF TGTGCCAGCAGCCTCGGACAGGGTCGGGGCAATGAGCAGTTCTTC
TRBJ2-6 - TRBV5-1 - 16 CASSLTGISGANVLTF TGCGCCAGCAGCTTGACCGGGATCTCTGGGGCCAACGTCCTGACTTTC
TRBJ2-3 - TRBV2 few 13 CASHEDPTDTQYF TGTGCCAGCCACGAGGATCCCACAGATACGCAGTATTTT